One sample yielded the 25 T cell receptor beta chains listed below, sequenced in a study of T cell responses to AZD1222 COVID-19 vaccine. The repertoire was sequenced with immunoSEQ multiplex PCR; TCRdb's copy has only in-frame clones and lacks some. The sample comprises approximately 150,000 clones, more than 80% of which are singletons, and 7% to 9% rests with the top ten. The sample here was peripheral blood, taken 28 days after the second dose of the MenACWY control vaccine. The receptors were gathered from an adult who received the MenACWY meningococcal vaccine as a control.

This chain links TRBV28 with TRBJ2-2, with D possibly being TRBD2 (6 bases). The CDR3 is 11 amino acids. Germline assignment: CDR1 MDHEN and CDR2 SYDVKM. Trimming pared 11 bases from V and 5 bases from J, leaving 9 bases between. CDR3 region: CAHAGTGELFF. The CDR3 DNA follows: TGTGCCCACGCGGGGACCGGGGAGCTGTTTTTT.

This chain uses TRBV9 with TRBJ1-4; maybe TRBD1 (5 bases). V was trimmed by 3 bases and J by 6 bases, leaving 12 bases between them. Looked up from germline, CDR1 is SGDLS and CDR2 is YYNGEE. The CDR3 extends over 14 amino acids. The CDR3 sequence is CASSAGTGYEKLFF. In DNA form, the CDR3 reads TGTGCCAGCAGCGCCGGGACGGGCTATGAAAAACTGTTTTTT. The full variable domain, completed using reference TRBV9 and TRBJ1-4, is DSGVTQTPKHLITATGQRVTLRCSPRSGDLSVYWYQQSLDQGLQFLIQYYNGEERAKGNILERFSAQQFPDLHSELNLSSLELGDSALYFCASSAGTGYEKLFFGSGTQLSVL.

The chain recombines TRBV19 with TRBJ2-7, with D hard to call. Per germline, CDR1 LNHDA and CDR2 SQIVND (reference sequence). V gave up 11 bases and J gave up 3 bases, with 14 bases separating them. The CDR3 is made up of 12 amino acids. CDR3 loop: CASADYFYEQYF. CDR3 sequence (DNA): TGTGCCTCGGCGGATTACTTCTACGAGCAGTACTTC.

This clone was counted a single time. The chain links TRBV19 to TRBJ2-6, with 7 nucleotides matching TRBD1. This CDR3 spans 15 amino acids. The V gene's germline CDR1 is LNHDA and CDR2 SQIVND (reference sequence). The trim removed 6 bases at V and 2 bases at J, leaving 4 bases unmatched. CDR3 bases: TGTGCCAGTAGCATCCAGGGGGCTGGGGCCAACGTCCTGACTTTC. Translating it yields CASSIQGAGANVLTF.

This clone was counted between two and nine times. This chain links TRBV6-5 with TRBJ1-1; D call uncertain. Trimming shortened V by 0 bases and J by 1 base, and 9 bases separated the two germline ends. Germline V gives CDR1 MNHEY, CDR2 SVGAGI. The CDR3 runs 15 residues. The CDR3 nucleotides read TGTGCCAGCAGTTACTCCCGAGCAGGGAACACTGAAGCTTTCTTT. It translates to CASSYSRAGNTEAFF.

The CDR3 loop reads CASSQVGPTNTGELFF. CDR3 bases: TGTGCCAGCAGCCAAGTCGGACCTACGAACACCGGGGAGCTGTTTTTT. The chain recombines TRBV14 with TRBJ2-2; D is unclear. Trimming removed 1 base from V and 0 bases from J, with 9 bases in between. CDR1 is SGHDN, CDR2 FVKESK, per germline. The length of the CDR3 is 16 residues.

The chain carries TRBV12-2 and TRBJ1-1. TRBV12-2 is a pseudogene segment. The CDR3 loop spans 17 amino acids. CDR3 in amino acids: CASRLVVGGYSNTEAFF. The CDR3 region has the DNA TGTGCAAGTCGCTTAGTAGTCGGGGGTTACTCGAACACTGAAGCTTTCTTT.

The chain uses TRBV6-5 and TRBJ1-5; D unresolved. CDR1 MNHEY and CDR2 SVGAGI come from the germline V gene. V lost 2 bases to trimming and J lost 3 bases, with 8 bases between them. The CDR3 is 14 residues long. DNA of the CDR3: TGTGCCAGCAGTTACGGAGACACCAATCAGCCCCAGCATTTT. Amino acids: CASSYGDTNQPQHF.

The V call is TRBV10-1, the J call TRBJ2-7; D is perhaps TRBD2 (6 bases). Trimming removed 8 bases from V and 5 bases from J, with 22 bases in between. Germline CDR1 reads WNHNN; CDR2 reads SYGVQD (reference sequence). The CDR3 runs 15 residues. CDR3 nucleotide sequence: TGCGCCAGCTTTCGAGTGAGAAGGAGGGGCCACGAGCAGTACTTC. It specifies CASFRVRRRGHEQYF.

The CDR3: CASSQDIAYEQYF. The CDR3 DNA is TGTGCCAGCAGCCAAGATATCGCCTACGAGCAGTACTTC. The chain couples TRBV14 to TRBJ2-7, with D unclear. The length of the CDR3 is 13 residues. V was shortened by 0 bases and J by 2 bases, with 5 bases between the two germline ends. The germline V gene encodes CDR1 SGHDN and CDR2 FVKESK.

This clone came up once. The rearrangement uses TRBV7-2 and TRBJ2-7; a weak D match, TRBD2 (6 bases). Germline V gives CDR1 SGHTA, CDR2 FQGNSA. V was trimmed by 5 bases and J by 2 bases, leaving 19 bases between them. This CDR3 has 16 amino acids. The CDR3 DNA sequence: TGTGCCAGCAGCGTCGTCGCGGGACCGCAACCCTACGAGCAGTACTTC. This codes for CASSVVAGPQPYEQYF.

The CDR3 is CASSRNWSSGNTIYF. The CDR3 DNA follows: TGTGCCAGTAGTAGAAACTGGAGCTCTGGAAACACCATATATTTT. The chain is built from TRBV19 and TRBJ1-3; unclear D gene. V was shortened by 4 bases and J by 0 bases, with 10 bases between the two germline ends. CDR3 length: 15 amino acids. CDR1 and CDR2 (germline): LNHDA, SQIVND (reference sequence). Full variable domain (rest looked up from reference TRBV19 and TRBJ1-3): DGGITQSPKYLFRKEGQNVTLSCEQNLNHDAMYWYRQDPGQGLRLIYYSQIVNDFQKGDIAEGYSVSREKKESFPLTVTSAQKNPTAFYLCASSRNWSSGNTIYFGEGSWLTVV.

The J gene is TRBJ2-1, the V gene TRBV9, with 15 bases matching TRBD2. The CDR3 is 17 residues long. Trimming cost V 4 bases and J 7 bases; bases outside gene matches: 9. CDR1 is SGDLS and CDR2 is YYNGEE in the germline V gene. CDR3 sequence: CASSRSGTSGRRNEQFF. The CDR3 DNA follows: TGTGCCAGCAGCCGATCAGGGACTAGCGGGAGGCGGAATGAGCAGTTCTTC.

V and J are TRBV7-2 and TRBJ2-7; 9 bases align to TRBD2. CDR3 size: 14 residues. V shed 8 bases and J 3 bases; nucleotides not matched to a gene: 8. Germline lookup yields CDR1 SGHTA and CDR2 FQGNSA. The CDR3 DNA follows: TGTGCCAGCGGGCTGGCGGGAGGGATCTACGAGCAGTACTTC. Translated, it gives CASGLAGGIYEQYF.

V is TRBV5-1 and J is TRBJ1-5; TRBD1 is a possible D gene (6 bases). V shed 4 bases and J shed 0 bases, with 14 bases lying between them. CDR3 length: 16 amino acids. CDR1 is SGHRS, CDR2 YFSETQ, per germline. The CDR3 sequence is CASSPGDSNSNQPQHF. The CDR3 DNA reads as TGCGCCAGCAGCCCAGGGGACTCGAATAGCAATCAGCCCCAGCATTTT.

This clone was seen more than once but under ten times. The chain links TRBV6-4 to TRBJ2-3, with 7 bases identical to TRBD2. The CDR3 runs 16 residues. CDR1 and CDR2 (germline): MRHNA, SNTAGT. Trimming removed 3 bases from V and 3 bases from J; junction bases left unmatched: 9. The CDR3 loop reads CASSEGEGGRTDTQYF. CDR3 DNA sequence: TGTGCCAGCAGTGAGGGGGAGGGAGGTCGGACAGATACGCAGTATTTT.

The chain employs TRBV10-3 and TRBJ2-3; 12 bases line up with TRBD1. CDR3 length: 13 amino acids. From germline, CDR1 is ENHRY and CDR2 SYGVKD. The V segment lost 6 bases and the J segment 8 bases; nucleotides outside the gene matches: 3. CDR3 amino acids: CAIRGQGAGTQYF. CDR3 nucleotides: TGTGCCATCAGGGGACAGGGGGCAGGTACGCAGTATTTT.

This chain connects TRBV10-1 to TRBJ1-1; tentative D call: TRBD1 (5 bases). Germline lookup yields CDR1 WNHNN and CDR2 SYGVQD (reference sequence). The CDR3 runs 13 residues. V lost 7 bases and J lost 2, with 11 bases in between. CDR3 loop: CASMAGTNTEAFF. CDR3 coding DNA: TGCGCCAGCATGGCAGGGACCAACACTGAAGCTTTCTTT.

This clone came up a few times. The rearrangement joins TRBV11-1 to TRBJ1-1; 8 positions match TRBD1. Germline CDR1 is SGHAT and CDR2 is FQDESV (reference sequence). The junction had 1 base not matched to a gene; V was cut back by 3 bases and J by 1 base. The CDR3 totals 14 residues. In nucleotides, the CDR3 is TGTGCCAGCAGCTTGACAGGGGCGAACACTGAAGCTTTCTTT. Translation gives CASSLTGANTEAFF.

V gene TRBV4-3 combines with J gene TRBJ2-2; possible D gene TRBD1, 5 bases. Deletions cut 3 bases from V and 4 bases from J, with 12 bases between. Looked up from germline, CDR1 is LGHNA and CDR2 is YSLEER. There are 15 residues in the CDR3. As DNA, the CDR3 is TGCGCCAGCAGCCAGACGCAGGGCGGCACCGGGGAGCTGTTTTTT. Translation: CASSQTQGGTGELFF.

In its sample, this clone was seen once. The CDR3 reads CASSTIGGEQFF. The CDR3 bases are TGTGCCAGCAGCACCATTGGGGGGGAGCAGTTCTTC. The gene calls are TRBV6-6 and TRBJ2-1; D may be TRBD2 (6 bases). V was shortened by 6 bases and J by 10 bases, with 13 bases between the two germline ends. Germline CDR1 MNHNY, CDR2 SVGAGI (reference sequence). The CDR3 runs to 12 residues.

This sequence joins TRBV2 and TRBJ1-6, with D hard to call. V was clipped by 4 bases and J by 8 bases, with 12 bases between them. This CDR3 is built from 14 residues. Germline assignment: CDR1 SNHLY and CDR2 FYNNEI. CDR3 region: CASSVSGSDSPLHF. The CDR3 nucleotides read TGTGCCAGCAGTGTCTCCGGGAGCGATTCACCCCTCCACTTT.

A few counts support this clone. The J gene is TRBJ2-7, the V gene TRBV5-4; 8 bases align to TRBD1. Trimming at V came to 1 base and at J to 5 bases, leaving 5 bases not matched to a gene. CDR3 size: 14 residues. Germline CDR1 is SGHNT and CDR2 is YYREEE (reference sequence). As DNA, the CDR3 is TGTGCCAGCAGCTTGCCGGACAGGGCTAACGAGCAGTACTTC. Its protein is CASSLPDRANEQYF.

V usage is TRBV27 and J usage is TRBJ2-3, with TRBD2 matching 16 bases. CDR1 and CDR2 (germline): MNHEY, SMNVEV (reference sequence). With 6 bases clipped from V and 2 bases from J, the junction kept 11 bases outside the gene matches. The CDR3 is 19 amino acids. CDR3 in amino acids: CASSPNGTSGRGVTDTQYF. The CDR3 DNA sequence: TGTGCCAGCAGCCCGAACGGGACTAGCGGGAGGGGTGTCACAGATACGCAGTATTTT.

The rearrangement links TRBV5-4 to TRBJ2-3; possible D gene TRBD2, 7 bases. The CDR3 covers 14 residues. Germline CDR1 SGHNT, CDR2 YYREEE (reference sequence). The V end was cut by 4 bases, the J end by 6 bases, with 15 bases between. The DNA of the CDR3 is TGTGCCAGCAGCCTGGGGGGGGCGTGGGATACGCAGTATTTT. This translates into CASSLGGAWDTQYF.